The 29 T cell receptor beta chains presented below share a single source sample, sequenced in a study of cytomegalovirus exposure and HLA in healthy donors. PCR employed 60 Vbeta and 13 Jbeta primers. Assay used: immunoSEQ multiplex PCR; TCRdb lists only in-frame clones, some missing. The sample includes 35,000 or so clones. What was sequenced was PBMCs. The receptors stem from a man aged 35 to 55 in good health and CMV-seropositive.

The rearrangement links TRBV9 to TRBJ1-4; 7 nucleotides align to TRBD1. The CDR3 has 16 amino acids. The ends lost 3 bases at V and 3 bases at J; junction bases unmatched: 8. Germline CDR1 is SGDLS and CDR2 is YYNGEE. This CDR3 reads CASSATDRVSNEKLFF. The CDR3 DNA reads TGTGCCAGCAGCGCAACAGACAGGGTTTCTAATGAAAAACTGTTTTTT.

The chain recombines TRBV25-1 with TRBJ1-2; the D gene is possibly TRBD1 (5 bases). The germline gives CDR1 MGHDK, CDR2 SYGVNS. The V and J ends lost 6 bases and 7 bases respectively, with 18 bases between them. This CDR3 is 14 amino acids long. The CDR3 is CASRRGGSKAGYTF. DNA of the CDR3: TGTGCCAGCAGGCGGGGGGGAAGTAAGGCTGGCTACACCTTC.

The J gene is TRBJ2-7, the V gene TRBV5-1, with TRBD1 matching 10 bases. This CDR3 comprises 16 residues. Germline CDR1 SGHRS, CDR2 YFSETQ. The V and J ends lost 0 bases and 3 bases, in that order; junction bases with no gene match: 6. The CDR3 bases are TGCGCCAGCAGCTTGGCTGGGACAGGGGTCATCTACGAGCAGTACTTC. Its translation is CASSLAGTGVIYEQYF. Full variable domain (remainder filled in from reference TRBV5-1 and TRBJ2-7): KAGVTQTPRYLIKTRGQQVTLSCSPISGHRSVSWYQQTPGQGLQFLFEYFSETQRNKGNFPGRFSGRQFSNSRSEMNVSTLELGDSALYLCASSLAGTGVIYEQYFGPGTRLTVT.

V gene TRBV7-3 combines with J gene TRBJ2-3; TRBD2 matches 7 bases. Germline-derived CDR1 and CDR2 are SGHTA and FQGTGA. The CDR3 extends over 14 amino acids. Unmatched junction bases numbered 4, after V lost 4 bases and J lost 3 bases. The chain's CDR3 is CASSSGLGTDTQYF. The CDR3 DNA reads TGTGCCAGCAGCTCAGGACTAGGAACAGATACGCAGTATTTT. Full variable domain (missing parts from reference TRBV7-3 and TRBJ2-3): GAGVSQTPSNKVTEKGKYVELRCDPISGHTALYWYRQSLGQGPEFLIYFQGTGAADDSGLPNDRFFAVRPEGSVSTLKIQRTERGDSAVYLCASSSGLGTDTQYFGPGTRLTVL.

The CDR3 spells CASSLDGLAGGGGELFF. CDR3 in DNA: TGTGCCAGCAGCTTGGACGGACTAGCGGGAGGGGGCGGGGAGCTGTTTTTT. This sequence joins TRBV5-4 and TRBJ2-2; 15 nucleotides align to TRBD2. The CDR3 length is 17 residues. V lost 0 bases, J lost 7 bases, and 4 bases stayed unmatched. Germline-derived CDR1 and CDR2 are SGHNT and YYREEE (reference sequence).

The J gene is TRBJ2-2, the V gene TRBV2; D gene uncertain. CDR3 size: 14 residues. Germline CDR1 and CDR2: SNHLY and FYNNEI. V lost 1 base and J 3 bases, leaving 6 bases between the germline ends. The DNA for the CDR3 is TGTGCCAGCAGTGAAGGCAGATACACCGGGGAGCTGTTTTTT. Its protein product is CASSEGRYTGELFF.

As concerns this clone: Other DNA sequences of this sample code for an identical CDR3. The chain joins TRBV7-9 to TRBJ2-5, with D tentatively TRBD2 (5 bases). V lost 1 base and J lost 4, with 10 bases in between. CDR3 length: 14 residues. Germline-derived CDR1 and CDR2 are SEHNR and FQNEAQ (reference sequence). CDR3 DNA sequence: TGTGCCAGCAGCTTAGGCCTCGGGGTAGAGACCCAGTACTTC. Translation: CASSLGLGVETQYF.

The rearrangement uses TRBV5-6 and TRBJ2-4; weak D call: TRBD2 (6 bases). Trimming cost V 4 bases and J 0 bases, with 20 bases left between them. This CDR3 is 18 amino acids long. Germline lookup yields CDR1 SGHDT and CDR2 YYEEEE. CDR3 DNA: TGTGCCAGCAGCCAGACTAGTTTTTCCACATCAGCCAAAAACATTCAGTACTTC. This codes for CASSQTSFSTSAKNIQYF.

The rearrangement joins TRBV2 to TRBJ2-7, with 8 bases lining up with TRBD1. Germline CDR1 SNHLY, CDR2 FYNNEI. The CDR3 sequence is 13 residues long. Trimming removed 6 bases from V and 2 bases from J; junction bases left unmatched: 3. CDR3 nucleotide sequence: TGTGCCAGCAGGGGGACAGGAGCCTACGAGCAGTACTTC. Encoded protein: CASRGTGAYEQYF.

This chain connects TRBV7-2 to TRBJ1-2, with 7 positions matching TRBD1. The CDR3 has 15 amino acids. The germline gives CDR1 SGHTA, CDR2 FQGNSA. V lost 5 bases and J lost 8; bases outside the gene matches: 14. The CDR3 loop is CASSPFALTGHGYTF. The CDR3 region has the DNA TGTGCCAGCAGCCCCTTCGCCTTGACAGGGCACGGCTACACCTTC.

The DNA of the CDR3 is TGTGCCAGCAGCTTGCGGGAGGCCGGCTACGAGCAGTACTTC. Encoded protein: CASSLREAGYEQYF. The chain has TRBV7-2 and TRBJ2-7, with 8 bases that match TRBD2. The junction had 4 bases not matched to a gene; V was cut back by 3 bases and J by 3 bases. In germline, CDR1 is SGHTA, CDR2 FQGNSA. CDR3 length equals 14 residues.

CDR3 sequence: CASSFDLTGSPETQYF. CDR3 sequence (DNA): TGTGCCAGCAGCTTTGACCTAACAGGATCACCAGAGACCCAGTACTTC. This sequence joins TRBV7-9 and TRBJ2-5; tentative D call: TRBD1 (5 bases). This CDR3 spans 16 amino acids. Germline CDR1 reads SEHNR; CDR2 reads FQNEAQ (reference sequence). Trimming removed 3 bases at V and 4 bases at J, with 18 bases between.

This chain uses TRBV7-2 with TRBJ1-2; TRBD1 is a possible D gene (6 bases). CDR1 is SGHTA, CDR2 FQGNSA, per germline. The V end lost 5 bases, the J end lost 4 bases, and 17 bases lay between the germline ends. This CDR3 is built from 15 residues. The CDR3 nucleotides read TGTGCCAGCAGCCCCTTTAGGCAGGGGACCTATGGCTACACCTTC. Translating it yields CASSPFRQGTYGYTF.

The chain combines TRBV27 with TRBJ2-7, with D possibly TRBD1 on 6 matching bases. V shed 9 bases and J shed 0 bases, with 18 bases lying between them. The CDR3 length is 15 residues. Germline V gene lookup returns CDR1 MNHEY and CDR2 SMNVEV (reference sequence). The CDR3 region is CARPTHRDPSYEQYF. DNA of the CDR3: TGTGCCAGGCCTACCCACAGGGACCCCTCCTACGAGCAGTACTTC.

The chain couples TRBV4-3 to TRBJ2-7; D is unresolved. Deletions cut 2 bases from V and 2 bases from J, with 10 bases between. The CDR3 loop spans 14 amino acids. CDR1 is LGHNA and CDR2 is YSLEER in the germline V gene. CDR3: CASSQNHGAYEQYF. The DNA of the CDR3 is TGCGCCAGCAGCCAAAATCACGGAGCCTACGAGCAGTACTTC.

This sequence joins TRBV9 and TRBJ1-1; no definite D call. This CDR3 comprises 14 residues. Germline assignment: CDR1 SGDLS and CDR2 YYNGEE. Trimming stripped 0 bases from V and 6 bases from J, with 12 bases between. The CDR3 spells CASSVGLGGAEAFF. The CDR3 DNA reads TGTGCCAGCAGCGTAGGACTTGGCGGGGCTGAAGCTTTCTTT.

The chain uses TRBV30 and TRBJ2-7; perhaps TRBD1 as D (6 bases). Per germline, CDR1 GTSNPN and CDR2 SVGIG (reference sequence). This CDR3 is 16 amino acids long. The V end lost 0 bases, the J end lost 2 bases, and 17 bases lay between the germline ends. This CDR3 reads CAWSVALLDRPYEQYF. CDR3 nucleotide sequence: TGTGCCTGGAGTGTAGCGCTCCTGGACAGACCCTACGAGCAGTACTTC. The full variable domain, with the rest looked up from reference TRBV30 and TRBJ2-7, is SQTIHQWPATLVQPVGSPLSLECTVEGTSNPNLYWYRQAAGRGLQLLFYSVGIGQISSEVPQNLSASRPQDRQFILSSKKLLLSDSGFYLCAWSVALLDRPYEQYFGPGTRLTVT.

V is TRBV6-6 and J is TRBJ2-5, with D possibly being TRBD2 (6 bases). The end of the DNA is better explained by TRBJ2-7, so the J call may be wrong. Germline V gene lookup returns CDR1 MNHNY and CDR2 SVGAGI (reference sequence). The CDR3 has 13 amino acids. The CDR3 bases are TGTGCCAGCAGTTATGGGGGGTTTGACGAGCAGTACTTC. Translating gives CASSYGGFDEQYF.

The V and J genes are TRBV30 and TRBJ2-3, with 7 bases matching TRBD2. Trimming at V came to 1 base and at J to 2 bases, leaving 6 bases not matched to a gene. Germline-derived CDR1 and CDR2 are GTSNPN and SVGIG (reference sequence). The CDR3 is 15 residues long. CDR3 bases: TGTGCCTGGAGTGGGAGGGGAGGGGTCACAGATACGCAGTATTTT. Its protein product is CAWSGRGGVTDTQYF.

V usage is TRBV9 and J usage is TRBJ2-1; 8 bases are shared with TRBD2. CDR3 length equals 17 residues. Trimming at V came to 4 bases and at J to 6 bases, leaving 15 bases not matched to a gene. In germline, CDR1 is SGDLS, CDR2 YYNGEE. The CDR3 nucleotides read TGTGCCAGCAGCCCCGCCCTCTCCGGGACTAGTGGCAATGAGCAGTTCTTC. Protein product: CASSPALSGTSGNEQFF.

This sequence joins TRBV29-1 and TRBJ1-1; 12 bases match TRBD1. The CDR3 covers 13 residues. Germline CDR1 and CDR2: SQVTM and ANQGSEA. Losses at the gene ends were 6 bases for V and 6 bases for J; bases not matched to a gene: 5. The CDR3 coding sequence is TGCAGCGTGGGACAGGGGGCAGGGGCTGAAGCTTTCTTT. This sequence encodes CSVGQGAGAEAFF.

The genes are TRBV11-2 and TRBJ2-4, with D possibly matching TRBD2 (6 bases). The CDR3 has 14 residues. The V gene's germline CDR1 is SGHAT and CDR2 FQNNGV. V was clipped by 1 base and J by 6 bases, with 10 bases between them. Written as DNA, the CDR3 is TGTGCCAGCAGCTTAGTGGGGGGAATAAACATTCAGTACTTC. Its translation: CASSLVGGINIQYF.

CDR3 sequence (DNA): TGTGCCAGCAGCTTCGGACAGGGAGTATATGGCTACACCTTC. The encoded protein is CASSFGQGVYGYTF. The genes are TRBV7-3 and TRBJ1-2, with 8 bases that match TRBD1. The trim removed 3 bases at V and 5 bases at J, leaving 5 bases unmatched. CDR1 SGHTA and CDR2 FQGTGA come from the germline V gene. The CDR3 is 14 residues long.

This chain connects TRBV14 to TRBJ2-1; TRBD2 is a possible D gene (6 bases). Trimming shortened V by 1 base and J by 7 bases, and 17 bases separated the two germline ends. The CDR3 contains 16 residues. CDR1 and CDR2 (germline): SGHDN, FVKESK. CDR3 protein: CASSQVKEGPRNEQFF. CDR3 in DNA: TGTGCCAGCAGCCAAGTCAAGGAGGGCCCTCGGAATGAGCAGTTCTTC.

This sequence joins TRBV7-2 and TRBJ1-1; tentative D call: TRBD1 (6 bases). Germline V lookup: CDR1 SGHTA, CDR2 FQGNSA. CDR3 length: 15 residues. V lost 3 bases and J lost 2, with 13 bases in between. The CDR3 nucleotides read TGTGCCAGCAGCTTTGGGGGCGGATTAAACACTGAAGCTTTCTTT. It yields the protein CASSFGGGLNTEAFF.

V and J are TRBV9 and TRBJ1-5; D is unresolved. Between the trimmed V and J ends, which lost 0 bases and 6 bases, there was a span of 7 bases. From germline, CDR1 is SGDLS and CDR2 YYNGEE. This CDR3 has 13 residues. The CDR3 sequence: CASSVAPGQPQHF. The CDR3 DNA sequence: TGTGCCAGCAGCGTAGCTCCGGGTCAGCCCCAGCATTTT. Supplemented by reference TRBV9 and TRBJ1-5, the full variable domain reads DSGVTQTPKHLITATGQRVTLRCSPRSGDLSVYWYQQSLDQGLQFLIQYYNGEERAKGNILERFSAQQFPDLHSELNLSSLELGDSALYFCASSVAPGQPQHFGDGTRLSIL.

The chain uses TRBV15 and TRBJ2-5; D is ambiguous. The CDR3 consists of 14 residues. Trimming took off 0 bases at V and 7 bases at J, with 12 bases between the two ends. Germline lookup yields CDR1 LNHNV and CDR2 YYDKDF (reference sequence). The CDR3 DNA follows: TGTGCCACCAGCAGAGATGGGTCGGGTGGGACCCAGTACTTC. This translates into CATSRDGSGGTQYF.

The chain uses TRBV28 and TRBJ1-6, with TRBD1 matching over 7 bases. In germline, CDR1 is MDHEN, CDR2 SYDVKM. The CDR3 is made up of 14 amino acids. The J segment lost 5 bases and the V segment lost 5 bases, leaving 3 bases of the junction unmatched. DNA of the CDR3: TGTGCCAGCAGTATCGGGACAGATAATTCACCCCTCCACTTT. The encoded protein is CASSIGTDNSPLHF.

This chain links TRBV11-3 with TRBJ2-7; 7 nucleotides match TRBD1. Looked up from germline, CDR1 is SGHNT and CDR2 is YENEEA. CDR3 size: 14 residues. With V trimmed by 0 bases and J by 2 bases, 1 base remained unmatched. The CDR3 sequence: CASSLEGQTYEQYF. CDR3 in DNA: TGTGCCAGCAGCTTAGAGGGACAGACCTACGAGCAGTACTTC.